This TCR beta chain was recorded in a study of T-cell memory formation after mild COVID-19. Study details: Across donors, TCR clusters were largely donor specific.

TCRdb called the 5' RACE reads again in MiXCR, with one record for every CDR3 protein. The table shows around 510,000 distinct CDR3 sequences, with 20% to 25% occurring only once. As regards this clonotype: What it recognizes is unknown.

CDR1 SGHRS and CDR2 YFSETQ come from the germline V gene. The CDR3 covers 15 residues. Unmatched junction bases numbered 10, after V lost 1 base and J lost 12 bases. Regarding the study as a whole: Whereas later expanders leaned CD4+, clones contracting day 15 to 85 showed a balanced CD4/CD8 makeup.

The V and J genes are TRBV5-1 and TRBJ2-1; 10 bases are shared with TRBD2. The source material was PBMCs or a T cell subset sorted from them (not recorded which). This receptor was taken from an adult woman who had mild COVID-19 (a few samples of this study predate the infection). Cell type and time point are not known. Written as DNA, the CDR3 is TGCGCCAGCAGCTTGTCGCTAGCGGGGGCTCGGGTGCAGTTCTTC. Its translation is CASSLSLAGARVQFF.